The following is a T cell receptor beta chain sequence with its context. The antigen remains unidentified. TCRdb's table, derived via immunoSEQ multiplex PCR, lists solely in-frame clones and lacks some. The table records millions of clones, around nine tenths of them present only once. The sample is drawn from a study of shared clonotypes between healthy human individuals. The V gene lost 1 base and the J gene lost 0 bases, with 8 bases spanning the gap. CDR3 length equals 15 residues. CDR1 SGDLS and CDR2 YYNGEE come from the germline V gene. Points from the study as a whole: Clonotype sharing among donors was expected to depend on sequencing depth. Naive subsets tended to show greater estimated richness than memory subsets. Sharing across four donors was highest in naive CD4 (about 5%) and lowest in memory CD8 (roughly 0.4%). Owing to a small donor count, the genetic and exposure-history diversity represented was limited.

The chain carries TRBV9 and TRBJ1-3; D not resolved. Sequenced input: naive CD4+ T cells sorted from blood. Subset of the sample: CD45RA+ positively selected. The sequence derives from a young man in good health. The CDR3 DNA follows: TGTGCCAGCAGCGTACCGACGGACTCTGGAAACACCATATATTTT. It yields the protein CASSVPTDSGNTIYF.